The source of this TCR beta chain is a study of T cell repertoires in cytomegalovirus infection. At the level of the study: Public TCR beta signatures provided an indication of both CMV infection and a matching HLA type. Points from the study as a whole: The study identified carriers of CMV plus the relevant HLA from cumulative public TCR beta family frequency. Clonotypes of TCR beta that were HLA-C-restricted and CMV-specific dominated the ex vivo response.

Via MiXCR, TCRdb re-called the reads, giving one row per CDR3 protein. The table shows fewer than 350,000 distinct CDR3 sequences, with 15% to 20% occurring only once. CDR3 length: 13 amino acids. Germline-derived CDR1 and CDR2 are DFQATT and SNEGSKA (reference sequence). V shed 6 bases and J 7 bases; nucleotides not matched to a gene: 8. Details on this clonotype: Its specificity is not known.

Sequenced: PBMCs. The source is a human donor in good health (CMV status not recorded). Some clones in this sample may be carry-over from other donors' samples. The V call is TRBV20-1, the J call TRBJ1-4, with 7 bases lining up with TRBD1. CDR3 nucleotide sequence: TGCAGTGCCCGACAGGGTCTTGCTGAAAAACTGTTTTTT. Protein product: CSARQGLAEKLFF.